This T cell receptor beta chain is from a study of blood T cell repertoires in COVID-19. Study at large: There were acute and convalescent COVID-19 samples, and they came from the United States, Italy and Spain. PBMCs, B-cell-depleted T cells, or T cells were the source of the cDNA or gDNA that made up the material.

This clone was counted a few times. Original processing notes: Estimation of nucleated cell counts relied on the amplification of reference gene primers. Profiled with immunoSEQ multiplex PCR; TCRdb holds only in-frame clones, not every one. D and trimming come from the DNA, and the V and J calls and clone size come from that table. The data show about 140,000 clones, 79% seen once. This TCR derives from a man aged 55-75 years with acute or convalescent COVID-19. The specimen sequenced was peripheral blood.

CDR3 in amino acids: CASSPRVAGSIGELFF. The CDR3, as DNA: TGTGCCAGCAGCCCCCGGGTAGCGGGAAGTATCGGGGAGCTGTTTTTT. This chain uses TRBV11-2 with TRBJ2-2; 8 bases are shared with TRBD2. Germline CDR1 SGHAT, CDR2 FQNNGV. The J segment lost 7 bases and the V segment lost 5 bases, leaving 12 bases of the junction unmatched. The length of the CDR3 is 16 residues.